This T cell receptor beta chain was identified in a study of T cells in Graves' hyperthyroidism and ophthalmopathy (dated by TCRdb to between 2018 and 2021). Notes on the research overall: Peripheral blood samples were taken at the time of initial diagnosis, prior to any treatment. Prospective prediction of ophthalmopathy was tested in an independent validation cohort consisting of fewer than 20 hyperthyroidism patients and approximately 16 patients who later progressed to ophthalmopathy. According to the paper, TCR Vbeta CDR3 sequencing was carried out on more than 120 peripheral blood samples, which came from fewer than 50 ophthalmopathy, 75 to 80 hyperthyroidism and about 17 progressor patients. A discovery cohort of around 98 patients, fewer than 50 with Graves' ophthalmopathy and under 60 with stable Graves' hyperthyroidism, was used to find distinguishing TCR V-J signatures. In addition, the study compared T-cell repertoires in thyroid tissue and in blood from six Graves' hyperthyroidism patients. The roughly 90 discovery patients were divided at random into training and test sets in a 7:3 ratio. Once sampling was done, hyperthyroidism patients were given methimazole at a starting dose of 30 mg daily, whereas ophthalmopathy patients were given high-dose intravenous methylprednisolone. Summary of the overall study and its limitations: In cross-validation, a model built on a 13 V-J signature told ophthalmopathy apart from stable hyperthyroidism with 85% to 90% sensitivity and around 84% specificity, and in testing the same model reached 80%/75%. In validation, the model predicted progression to ophthalmopathy with approximately 70% sensitivity and approximately 74% specificity, a median of around six months before onset. Most expanded thyroid clonotypes (frequency above 0.001) were also detected in blood, suggesting blood repertoires may reflect thyroid immune responses. Sample size was not statistically predetermined, and blinding of investigators to group allocation was not performed.

TCR beta CDR3 regions were amplified from RNA transcripts. A first-round RT-PCR of the TCR CDR3 used the HTBI primer set with the Qiagen OneStep RT-PCR kit. The libraries were constructed in a second round of multiplex PCR and then size-selected and purified. Sequencing of the libraries was done on an Illumina HiSeq2000 using paired-end 100 bp reads. Per the source publication's procedure: Raw data were processed with SOAPnuke, discarding reads with adapters, uncalled bases, mean Phred below 15, or no exact constant-primer or identifier match. COPE v1.2.5 was used to merge high-quality paired reads, and clonotypes were defined as unique nucleotide sequences. MiTCR v1.1 was used to align clonotypes to the IMGT TRBV, TRBD and TRBJ reference segments. The analysis included only V-J combinations with a frequency above 0.0001, which together covered around 99% of the repertoires. The TCS score was defined as the ratio of F50 (clonal expansion) to E x V (chaos), calculated using BLOSUM62-based TCRdist between CDR3 peptides within each V-J. Welch's t-statistics and random forest reduced around 520 V-J features to under 15, which were used in a naive Bayes classifier (R e1071). TCRdb handled the public reads itself, with Q25 trimming in fastp and clone calling in MiXCR, and kept productive beta chains. Duplicate CDR3 protein sequences are folded into a single record with the most common DNA and genes. TCRdb's processing, not the authors' own work, is the source of the V and J calls. Across this sample there are fewer than 350,000 distinct CDR3 sequences, with 15% to 20% seen only once. The top ten clones comprise around 16% of the sample.

The CDR3 has 17 amino acids, counting the end cysteine and phenylalanine. Only the CDR3 region is kept as DNA, spanning 51 bases read in frame from base 1. About this clonotype: What this receptor recognizes is not known. The junction shows a germline mismatch at one end, possibly a read error.

Ophthalmopathy patients had moderately to severely active disease, Clinical Activity Score of at least 3, NOSPECS grade of at least 4, and duration under 3 months. Patients with uncontrolled infections, other autoimmune diseases, pregnancy or lactation were excluded. Clinical symptoms, serum thyroxine and TRAb, thyroid ultrasound, and orbital computed tomography formed the basis for the diagnoses. PBMCs were isolated from 10 ml of fresh peripheral blood by Ficoll-Paque density gradient centrifugation. Trizol reagent was used to extract total RNA, and RNA quality was then checked on an Agilent 2100 Bioanalyzer.

This chain is built from TRBV12-3 or TRBV12-4 and TRBJ1-5; the best D guess is TRBD1, with 5 bases matching. This clonotype was obtained from a woman between 35 and 50 years old with Graves' ophthalmopathy. Sequencing was carried out using blood. The nucleotide sequence reads TGTGCCAGCAGTTTGCGGGTCGGGGACTATAGCAATCAGCCCCAGCTTTTT. It specifies CASSLRVGDYSNQPQLF.